The entry below describes one T cell receptor (beta chain). This sample was included in a study of technical replicates of blood from a handful of donors. Profiling relied on immunoSEQ multiplex PCR, and the TCRdb table lists in-frame clones only, not all of them. The top ten clones hold approximately 0.4% of a sample with approximately 77,000 clones, around 94% of them seen once. Per the germline V gene, CDR1 is MDHEN and CDR2 is SYDVKM. The CDR3 has 15 amino acids. V lost 5 bases and J lost 4; bases outside the gene matches: 6. Sequenced: T cells isolated from PBMCs. This receptor was taken from a human donor in good health. The genes are TRBV28 and TRBJ1-3; 9 bases align to TRBD1. CDR3 nucleotides: TGTGCCAGCAGTCGAACAGGGGGCGTAGGAAACACCATATATTTT. It codes for CASSRTGGVGNTIYF.